The 11 T cell receptor beta chains below all came from one sample that was sequenced in a study of blood T cells in healthy people across ages. PCR was performed a second time for about 6 to 12 cycles using a sample-barcoded 5' primer and a J-beta primer mix. TCRdb reprocessed the 5' RACE reads via MiXCR and lists one record per CDR3 protein. The data show about 1.4 million distinct CDR3 sequences, 55% to 75% seen once. Sequences were obtained from blood. The receptors come from a young man in good health.

V usage is TRBV30 and J usage is TRBJ2-7; D is possibly TRBD1 (5 bases). Gene TRBJ2-5 matches the end of the DNA better, so the J call may be wrong. There are 13 residues in the CDR3. Germline CDR1 is GTSNPN and CDR2 is SVGIG (reference sequence). The CDR3 loop reads CAWSGDRKETQYF. The CDR3, as DNA: TGTGCCTGGAGTGGTGACAGAAAAGAGACCCAGTACTTC.

The V call is TRBV7-9, the J call TRBJ2-5; a weak D match, TRBD1 (5 bases). Germline assignment: CDR1 SEHNR and CDR2 FQNEAQ (reference sequence). V shed 4 bases and J shed 0 bases, with 15 bases lying between them. CDR3 size: 16 residues. In nucleotides, the CDR3 is TGTGCCAGCAGCTATGATGGGGCGATCAACCAAGAGACCCAGTACTTC. Amino acids: CASSYDGAINQETQYF.

The genes are TRBV20-1 and TRBJ2-3, with TRBD2 matching 11 bases. CDR3 length: 16 amino acids. V lost 5 bases and J lost 6; bases outside the gene matches: 13. CDR1 DFQATT and CDR2 SNEGSKA come from the germline V gene (reference sequence). In nucleotides, the CDR3 is TGCAGTGCTCGCCCGTCTCTAGCGGGGGGATGGGATACGCAGTATTTT. The encoded protein is CSARPSLAGGWDTQYF.

Remarks on this clonotype: One junction end disagrees with the germline gene, perhaps due to a read error. This chain links TRBV6-1 with TRBJ2-6; maybe TRBD1 (5 bases). The CDR3 loop spans 19 amino acids. Germline V gene data show CDR1 as MNHNS and CDR2 as SASEGT. The CDR3 reads CASSRIGRTGPTGANILTF. The CDR3 DNA sequence: TGTGCCAGCAGCCGTATAGGACGGACGGGCCCCACTGGGGCCAACATCCTGACTTTC.

With respect to this clonotype: This may be a read error, as it is one base from a much larger clone. The chain combines TRBV4-1 with TRBJ1-1; unclear D gene. The V gene's germline CDR1 is MGHRA and CDR2 YSYEKL. The CDR3 runs 13 residues. V was pared by 0 bases and J by 5 bases, with 7 bases between. This chain's CDR3 is CASSQEEGTEAFF. CDR3 DNA sequence: TGCGCCAGCAGCCAAGAGGAGGGAACTGAAGCTTTCTTT.

The chain links TRBV6-1 to TRBJ2-3, with 9 bases that match TRBD1. Germline CDR1 is MNHNS and CDR2 is SASEGT. CDR3 size: 17 residues. Unmatched junction bases numbered 12, after V lost 5 bases and J lost 3 bases. The CDR3 loop is CASSIRAGQGITDTQYF. Here the CDR3 DNA reads TGTGCCAGCAGTATTCGGGCGGGACAGGGAATAACAGATACGCAGTATTTT.

The chain's CDR3 is CASSLGPGVTDTQYF. CDR3 nucleotides: TGTGCCAGCAGCTTAGGGCCAGGGGTCACAGATACGCAGTATTTT. V and J are TRBV7-8 and TRBJ2-3, with D possibly being TRBD1 (6 bases). Germline V gives CDR1 SGHVS, CDR2 FQNEAQ. CDR3 length: 15 residues. Trimming removed 1 base at V and 2 bases at J, with 10 bases between.

This clonotype was observed a handful of times. The chain couples TRBV29-1 to TRBJ2-1, with 7 bases identical to TRBD1. Trimming removed 1 base from V and 7 bases from J; junction bases left unmatched: 4. This CDR3 contains 13 residues. Per germline, CDR1 SQVTM and CDR2 ANQGSEA. CDR3 sequence (DNA): TGCAGCGTTGAAGGGACAGGAAGGAATGAGCAGTTCTTC. Translated: CSVEGTGRNEQFF.

The table lists this clonotype with a few counts. This chain uses TRBV11-2 with TRBJ2-5; D gene unclear. Trimming shortened V by 5 bases and J by 3 bases, and 13 bases separated the two germline ends. Germline V lookup: CDR1 SGHAT, CDR2 FQNNGV. The CDR3 is 14 amino acids. The CDR3 DNA reads TGTGCCAGCAGCCAACTCTTACGGAAAGAGACCCAGTACTTC. It encodes CASSQLLRKETQYF.

The V gene is TRBV5-1, the J gene TRBJ2-7; no definite D call. Germline values: CDR1 SGHRS, CDR2 YFSETQ. V lost 5 bases, J lost 1 base, and 19 bases lay in between. This CDR3 region has 16 residues. The CDR3 sequence is CASSSSPSMRSYEQYF. Written as DNA, the CDR3 is TGCGCCAGCAGTTCTTCCCCTTCGATGAGGTCCTACGAGCAGTACTTC.

This clonotype was seen just once. CDR3 nucleotides: TGCAGTGCTAGTTTAGGCGGGAGTTACAATGAGCAGTACTTC. It specifies CSASLGGSYNEQYF. The chain uses TRBV20-1 and TRBJ2-7; 7 bases fit TRBD2. CDR1 is DFQATT and CDR2 is SNEGSKA in the germline V gene (reference sequence). J gave up 7 bases and V 3 bases, and 12 bases lay outside the gene matches. The CDR3 has 14 amino acids.